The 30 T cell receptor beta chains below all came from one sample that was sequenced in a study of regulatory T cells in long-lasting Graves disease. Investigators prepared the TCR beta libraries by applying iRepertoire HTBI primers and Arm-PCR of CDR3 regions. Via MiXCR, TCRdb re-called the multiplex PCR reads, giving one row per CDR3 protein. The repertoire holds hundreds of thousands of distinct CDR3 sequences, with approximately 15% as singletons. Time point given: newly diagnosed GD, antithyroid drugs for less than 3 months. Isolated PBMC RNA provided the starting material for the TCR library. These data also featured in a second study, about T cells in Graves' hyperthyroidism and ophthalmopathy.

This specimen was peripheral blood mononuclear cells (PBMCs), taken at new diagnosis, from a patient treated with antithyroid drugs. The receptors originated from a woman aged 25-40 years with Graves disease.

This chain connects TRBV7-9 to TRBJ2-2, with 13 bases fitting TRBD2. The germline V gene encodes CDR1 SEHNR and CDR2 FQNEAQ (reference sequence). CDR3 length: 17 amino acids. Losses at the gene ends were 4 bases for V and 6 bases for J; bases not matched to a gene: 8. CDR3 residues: CASSYSGLAGAAGELFF. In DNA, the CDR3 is TGTGCCAGCAGCTATTCCGGACTAGCGGGAGCGGCCGGGGAGCTGTTTTTT.

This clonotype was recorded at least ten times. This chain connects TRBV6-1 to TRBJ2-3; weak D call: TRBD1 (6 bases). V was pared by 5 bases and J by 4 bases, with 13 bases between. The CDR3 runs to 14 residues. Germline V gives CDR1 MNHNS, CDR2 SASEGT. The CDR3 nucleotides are TGTGCCAGCAGTCTAAAACAGGGTTCAGATACGCAGTATTTT. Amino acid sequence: CASSLKQGSDTQYF.

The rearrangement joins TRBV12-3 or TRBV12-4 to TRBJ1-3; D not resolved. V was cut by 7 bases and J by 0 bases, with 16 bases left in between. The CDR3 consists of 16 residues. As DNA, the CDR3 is TGTGCCAGCATTCACGCAGCGGCCGGCTCTGGAAACACCATATATTTT. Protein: CASIHAAAGSGNTIYF.

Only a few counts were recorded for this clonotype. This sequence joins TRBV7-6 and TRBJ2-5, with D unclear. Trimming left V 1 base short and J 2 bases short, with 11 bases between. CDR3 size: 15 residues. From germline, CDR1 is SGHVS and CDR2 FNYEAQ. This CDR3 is CASSLVRVPQETQYF. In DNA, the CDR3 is TGTGCCAGCAGCTTAGTAAGGGTTCCGCAAGAGACCCAGTACTTC.

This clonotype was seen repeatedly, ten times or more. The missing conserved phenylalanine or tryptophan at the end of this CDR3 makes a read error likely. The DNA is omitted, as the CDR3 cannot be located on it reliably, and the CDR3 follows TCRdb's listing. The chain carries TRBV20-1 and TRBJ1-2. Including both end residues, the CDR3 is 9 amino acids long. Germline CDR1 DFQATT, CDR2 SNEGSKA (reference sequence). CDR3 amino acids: CSVRLGLQV.

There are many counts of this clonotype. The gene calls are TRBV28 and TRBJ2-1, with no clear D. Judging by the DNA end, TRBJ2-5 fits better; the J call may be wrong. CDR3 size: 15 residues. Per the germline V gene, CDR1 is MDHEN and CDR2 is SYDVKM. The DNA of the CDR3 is TGTGCCAGCAGTTTTTATTCAGCCACCCAAGAGACCCAGTACTTC. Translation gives CASSFYSATQETQYF.

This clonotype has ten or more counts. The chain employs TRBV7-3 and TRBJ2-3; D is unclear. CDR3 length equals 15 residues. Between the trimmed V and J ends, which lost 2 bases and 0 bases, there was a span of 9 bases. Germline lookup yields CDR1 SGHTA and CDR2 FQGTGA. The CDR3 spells CASSLYSSSTDTQYF. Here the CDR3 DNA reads TGTGCCAGCAGCTTATATTCGTCTAGCACAGATACGCAGTATTTT. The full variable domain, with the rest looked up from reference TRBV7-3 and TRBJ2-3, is GAGVSQTPSNKVTEKGKYVELRCDPISGHTALYWYRQSLGQGPEFLIYFQGTGAADDSGLPNDRFFAVRPEGSVSTLKIQRTERGDSAVYLCASSLYSSSTDTQYFGPGTRLTVL.

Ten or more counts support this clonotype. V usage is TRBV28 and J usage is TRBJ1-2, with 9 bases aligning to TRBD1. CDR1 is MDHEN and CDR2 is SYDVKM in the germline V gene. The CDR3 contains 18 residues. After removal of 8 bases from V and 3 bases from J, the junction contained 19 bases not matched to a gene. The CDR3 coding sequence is TGTGCCAGCGGACCAAGACCGGGACAGGGACGGTTGGACTATGGCTACACCTTC. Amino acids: CASGPRPGQGRLDYGYTF.

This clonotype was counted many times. In DNA, the CDR3 is TGTGCCAGCAGCTTAGGGGGCTGGGCTAGCACAGATACGCAGTATTTT. It yields the protein CASSLGGWASTDTQYF. The chain couples TRBV7-2 to TRBJ2-3, with D tentatively TRBD1 (5 bases). Germline lookup yields CDR1 SGHTA and CDR2 FQGNSA. V was trimmed by 1 base and J by 0 bases, leaving 11 bases between them. This CDR3 is built from 16 residues.

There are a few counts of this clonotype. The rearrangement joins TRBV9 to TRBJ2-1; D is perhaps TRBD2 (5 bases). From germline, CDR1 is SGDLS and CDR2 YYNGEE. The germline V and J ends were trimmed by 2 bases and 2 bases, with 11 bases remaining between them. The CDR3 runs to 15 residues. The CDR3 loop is CASSVGGGTYNEQFF. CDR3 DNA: TGTGCCAGCAGCGTCGGAGGTGGCACCTACAATGAGCAGTTCTTC.

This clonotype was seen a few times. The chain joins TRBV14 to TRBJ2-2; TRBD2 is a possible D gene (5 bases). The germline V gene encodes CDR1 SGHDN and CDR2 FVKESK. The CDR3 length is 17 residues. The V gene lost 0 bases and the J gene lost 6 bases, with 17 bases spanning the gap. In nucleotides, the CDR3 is TGTGCCAGCAGCCAAGATAGGATGAGGGTCTTCGCCGGGGAGCTGTTTTTT. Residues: CASSQDRMRVFAGELFF.

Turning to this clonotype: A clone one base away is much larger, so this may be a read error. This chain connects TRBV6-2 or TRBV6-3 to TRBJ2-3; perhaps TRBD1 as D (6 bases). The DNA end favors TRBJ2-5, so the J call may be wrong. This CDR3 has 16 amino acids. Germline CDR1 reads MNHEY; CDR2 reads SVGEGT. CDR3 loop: CASSSGQNFQQEAQYF. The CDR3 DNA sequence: TGTGCCAGCAGTTCTGGACAGAATTTCCAACAAGAGGCCCAGTACTTC.

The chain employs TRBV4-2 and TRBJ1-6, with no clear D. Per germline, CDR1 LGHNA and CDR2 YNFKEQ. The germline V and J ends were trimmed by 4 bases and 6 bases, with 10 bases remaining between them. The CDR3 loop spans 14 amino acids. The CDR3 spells CASSPVGPNSPLHF. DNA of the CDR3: TGTGCCAGCAGCCCAGTGGGCCCTAATTCACCCCTCCACTTT.

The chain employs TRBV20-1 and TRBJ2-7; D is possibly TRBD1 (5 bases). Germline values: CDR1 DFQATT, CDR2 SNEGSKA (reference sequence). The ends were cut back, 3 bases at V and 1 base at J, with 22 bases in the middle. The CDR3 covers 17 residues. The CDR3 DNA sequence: TGCAGTGCTAGGTTGAGTAAGGGGCGAGTTTTGTCCTACGAGCAGTACTTC. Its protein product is CSARLSKGRVLSYEQYF.

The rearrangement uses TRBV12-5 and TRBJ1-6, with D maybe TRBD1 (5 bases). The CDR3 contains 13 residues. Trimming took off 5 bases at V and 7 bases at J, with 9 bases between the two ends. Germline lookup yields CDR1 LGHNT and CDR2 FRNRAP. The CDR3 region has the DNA TGTGCTAGTGGTCGGGGGGTGAATTCACCCCTCCACTTT. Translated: CASGRGVNSPLHF.

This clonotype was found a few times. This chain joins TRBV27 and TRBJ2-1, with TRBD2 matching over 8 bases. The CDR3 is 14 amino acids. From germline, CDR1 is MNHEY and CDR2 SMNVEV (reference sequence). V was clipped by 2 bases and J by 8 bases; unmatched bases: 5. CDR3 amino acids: CASSLRLASYEQFF. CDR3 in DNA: TGTGCCAGCAGTTTAAGACTAGCGAGCTATGAGCAGTTCTTC.

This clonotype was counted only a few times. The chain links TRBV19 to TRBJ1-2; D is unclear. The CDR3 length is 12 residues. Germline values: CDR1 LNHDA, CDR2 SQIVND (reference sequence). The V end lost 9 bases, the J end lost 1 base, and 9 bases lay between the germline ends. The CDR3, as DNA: TGTGCCAGCTGGGCCCTTAACTATGGCTACACCTTC. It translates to CASWALNYGYTF.

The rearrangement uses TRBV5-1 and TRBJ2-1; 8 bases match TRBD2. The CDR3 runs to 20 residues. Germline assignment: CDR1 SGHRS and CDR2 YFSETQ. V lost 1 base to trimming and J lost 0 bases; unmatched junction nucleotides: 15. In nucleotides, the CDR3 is TGCGCCAGCAGCTTGACCCGGGGGGTAGCGGGAACTAGCTCCTACAATGAGCAGTTCTTC. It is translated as CASSLTRGVAGTSSYNEQFF.

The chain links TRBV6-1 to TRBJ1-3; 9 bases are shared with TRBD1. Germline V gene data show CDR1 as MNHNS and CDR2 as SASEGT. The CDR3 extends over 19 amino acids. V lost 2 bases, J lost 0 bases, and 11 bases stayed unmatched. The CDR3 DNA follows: TGTGCCAGCAGTGAAACTCTCGTGATGACAGGGGGCTCTGGAAACACCATATATTTT. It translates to CASSETLVMTGGSGNTIYF.

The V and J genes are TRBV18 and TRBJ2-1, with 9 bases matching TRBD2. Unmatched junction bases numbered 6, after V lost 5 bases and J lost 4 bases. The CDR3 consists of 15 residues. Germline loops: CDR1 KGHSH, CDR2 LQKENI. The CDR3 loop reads CASSFVAGVYNEQFF. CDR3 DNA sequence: TGTGCCAGCTCATTCGTAGCGGGAGTATACAATGAGCAGTTCTTC.

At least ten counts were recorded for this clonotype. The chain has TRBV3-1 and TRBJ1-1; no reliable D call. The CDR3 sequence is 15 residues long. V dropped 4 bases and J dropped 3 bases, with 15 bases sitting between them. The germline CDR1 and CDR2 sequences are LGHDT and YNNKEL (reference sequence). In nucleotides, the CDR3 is TGTGCCAGCAGCCCGTTTGAGGGATCGCACACTGAAGCTTTCTTT. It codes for CASSPFEGSHTEAFF.

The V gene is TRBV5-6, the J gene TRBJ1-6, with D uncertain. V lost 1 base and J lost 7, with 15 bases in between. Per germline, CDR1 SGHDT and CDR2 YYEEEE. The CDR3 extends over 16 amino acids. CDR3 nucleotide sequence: TGTGCCAGCAGCTTGTACGTTGCCGCAGCGAATTCACCCCTCCACTTT. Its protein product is CASSLYVAAANSPLHF.

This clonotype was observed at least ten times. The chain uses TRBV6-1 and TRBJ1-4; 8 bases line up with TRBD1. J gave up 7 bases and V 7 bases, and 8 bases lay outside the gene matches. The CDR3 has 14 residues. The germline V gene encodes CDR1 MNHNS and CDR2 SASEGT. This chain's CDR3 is CASTPQGASEKLFF. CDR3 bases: TGTGCCAGCACGCCTCAGGGGGCAAGTGAAAAACTGTTTTTT.

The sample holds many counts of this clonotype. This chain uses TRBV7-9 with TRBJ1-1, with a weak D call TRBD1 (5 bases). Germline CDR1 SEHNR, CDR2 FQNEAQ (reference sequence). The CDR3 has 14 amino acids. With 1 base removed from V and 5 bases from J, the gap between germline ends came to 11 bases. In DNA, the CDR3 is TGTGCCAGCAGCTTAGATGGGGGACGAACTGAAGCTTTCTTT. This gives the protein CASSLDGGRTEAFF.

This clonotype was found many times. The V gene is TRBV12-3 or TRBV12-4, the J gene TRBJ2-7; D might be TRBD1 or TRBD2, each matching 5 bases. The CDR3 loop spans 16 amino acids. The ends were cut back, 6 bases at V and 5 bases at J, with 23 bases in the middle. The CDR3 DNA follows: TGTGCCAGCAGAACAACACCGGGACCCCCCAAGGACGAGCAGTACTTC. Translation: CASRTTPGPPKDEQYF.

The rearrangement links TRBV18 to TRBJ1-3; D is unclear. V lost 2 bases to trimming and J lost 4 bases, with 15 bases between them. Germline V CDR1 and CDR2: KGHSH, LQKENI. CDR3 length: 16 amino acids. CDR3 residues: CASSPFEGTGGNTIYF. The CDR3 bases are TGTGCCAGCTCACCATTCGAGGGTACGGGAGGAAACACCATATATTTT.

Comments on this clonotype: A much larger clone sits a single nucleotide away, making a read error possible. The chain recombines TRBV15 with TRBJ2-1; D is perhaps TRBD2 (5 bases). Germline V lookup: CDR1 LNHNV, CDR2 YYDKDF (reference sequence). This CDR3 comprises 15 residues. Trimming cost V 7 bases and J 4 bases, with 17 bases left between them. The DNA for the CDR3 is TGTGCCACCAAGTCTACGAGCGGAGGATACAATGAGCAGTTCTTC. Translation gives CATKSTSGGYNEQFF.

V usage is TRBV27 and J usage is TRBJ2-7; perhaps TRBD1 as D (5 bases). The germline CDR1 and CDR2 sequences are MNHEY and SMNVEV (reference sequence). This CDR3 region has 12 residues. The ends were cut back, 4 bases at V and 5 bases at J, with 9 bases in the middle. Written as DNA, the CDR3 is TGTGCCAGCAGTTCTGACAGCCACGAGCAGTACTTC. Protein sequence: CASSSDSHEQYF.

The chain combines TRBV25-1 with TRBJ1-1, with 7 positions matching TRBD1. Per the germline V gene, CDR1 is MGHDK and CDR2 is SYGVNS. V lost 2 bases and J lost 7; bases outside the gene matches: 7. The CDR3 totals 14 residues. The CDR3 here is CASSETGTEYEAFF. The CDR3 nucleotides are TGTGCCAGCAGTGAAACCGGGACAGAGTATGAAGCTTTCTTT.

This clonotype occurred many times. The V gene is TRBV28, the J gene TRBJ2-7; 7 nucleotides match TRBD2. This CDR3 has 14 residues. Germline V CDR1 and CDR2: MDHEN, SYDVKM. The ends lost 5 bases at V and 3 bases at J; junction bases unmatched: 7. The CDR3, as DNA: TGTGCCAGCAGTCCCGCCTCGGGGGGCTACGAGCAGTACTTC. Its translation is CASSPASGGYEQYF.